This T cell receptor (beta chain) is drawn from a study of CD8 T cells in ankylosing spondylitis. Whole-study findings and limits: Several highly homologous variants made up a TCR beta motif, and this motif appeared characteristic of ankylosing spondylitis blood. The authors reported significant enrichment of disease-linked clones in matched ankylosing spondylitis synovial fluid. Disease-linked clones bore a CD8+ phenotype, appearing relatively rarely in peripheral blood.

There are many counts of this clonotype. Its target is not known. Germline assignment: CDR1 SGHDT and CDR2 YYEEEE. The CDR3 runs to 17 residues. J gave up 3 bases and V 2 bases, and 12 bases lay outside the gene matches. It was by quantitative 5'-RACE with molecular barcodes that TCR beta libraries were made. MiXCR, applied by TCRdb to the 5' RACE reads, yields one record per CDR3 protein. The table records roughly 490,000 distinct CDR3 sequences, about 5.7% of them present only once. Source material: blood, either unsorted or a sorted T cell fraction (not recorded which). The chain combines TRBV5-6 with TRBJ2-5; 8 nucleotides line up with TRBD2. The sequence derives from a male donor with ankylosing spondylitis. The CDR3 spells CASSFLFRAGEKETQYF. CDR3 in DNA: TGTGCCAGCAGCTTCCTTTTTAGAGCGGGAGAGAAAGAGACCCAGTACTTC. The entire variable domain, with the rest obtained from reference TRBV5-6 and TRBJ2-5, is as follows: DAGVTQSPTHLIKTRGQQVTLRCSPKSGHDTVSWYQQALGQGPQFIFQYYEEEERQRGNFPDRFSGHQFPNYSSELNVNALLLGDSALYLCASSFLFRAGEKETQYFGPGTRLLVL.